One sample yielded the 2 T cell receptor beta chains listed below, sequenced in a study of T cell changes during pregnancy in multiple sclerosis (dated by TCRdb to the late 2010s). Libraries were built with the immunoSEQ multiplex PCR assay. The source is immuneACCESS, and TCRdb retained only in-frame sequences with V and J called. Part of the clones is not carried over; for the studies checked, unresolved V genes explain less than half of this, and the remainder is unexplained. Across this sample there are about 46,000 clones, with approximately 90% seen only once. The top ten clonotypes cover about 3% of the sample. Specimen: CD8+ T cells from peripheral blood mononuclear cells, collected in the second trimester of pregnancy. Source of these receptors: a female donor with multiple sclerosis, enrolled in a pregnancy study.

This clone was counted between two and nine times. The chain is built from TRBV18 and TRBJ2-7; a weak D match, TRBD1 (5 bases). V was shortened by 0 bases and J by 2 bases, with 11 bases between the two germline ends. CDR1 is KGHSH, CDR2 LQKENI, per germline. The CDR3 is 15 amino acids. The CDR3 region has the DNA TGTGCCAGCTCACCACCGCCTCCAGGGCCCTACGAGCAGTACTTC. Encoded protein: CASSPPPPGPYEQYF.

This chain connects TRBV4-3 to TRBJ1-5, with D unresolved. Germline CDR1 is LGHNA and CDR2 is YSLEER. The length of the CDR3 is 16 residues. Deletions cut 0 bases from V and 6 bases from J, with 15 bases between. The CDR3 protein is CASSQEWSGMGQPQHF. CDR3 DNA sequence: TGCGCCAGCAGCCAAGAGTGGTCCGGGATGGGTCAGCCCCAGCATTTT.